The source of this T cell receptor beta chain is a study of vaccination and CD4 T cells after COVID-19. This clonotype was observed a handful of times. What it recognizes is unknown. Treatment in this sample: roughly 11-day PBMC culture with coronavirus spike peptide pools or control peptides (ViraFEST assay). The Oncomine TCR Beta short-read assay generated sequence data from the DNA of cultured CD4+ T cells. TCRdb passed the PCR reads through MiXCR, listing each CDR3 protein once. The sample shows some 20,000 distinct CDR3 sequences, approximately 70% of them seen only once. V was cut by 2 bases and J by 2 bases, with 6 bases left in between. This CDR3 is 12 amino acids long. Germline-derived CDR1 and CDR2 are DFQATT and SNEGSKA (reference sequence).

This TCR was recovered from a human donor who had recovered from COVID-19. Sequenced sample: CD4+ T cells from blood, cultured in vitro. This chain uses TRBV20-1 with TRBJ1-1; D possibly corresponds to TRBD1 (5 bases). The CDR3 region is CSARQGNTEAFF. The CDR3, as DNA: TGCAGTGCTAGACAGGGAAACACTGAAGCTTTCTTT.